This TCR beta chain was sequenced during a study of shared clonotypes between healthy human individuals. Only in-frame clones appear in the TCRdb table, and some are missing; sequencing was by immunoSEQ multiplex PCR. The sample includes 2,500,000 or so clones, approximately 92% of them seen just once. CDR3 length: 14 amino acids. V was pared by 7 bases and J by 2 bases, with 17 bases between. CDR1 GTSNPN and CDR2 SVGIG come from the germline V gene (reference sequence). Nashville, Tennessee was home to all donors, who were Caucasian adults. The sequenced sample was naive CD4+ T cells sorted from blood. The sample's subset: CD45RA+ positively selected. The receptor was isolated from a man between 18 and 29 years old in good health. The V gene is TRBV30, the J gene TRBJ1-2; D gene uncertain. The CDR3 DNA is TGTGCCTTAACCGGGTCGCTAGGGAACTATGGCTACACCTTC. Translated: CALTGSLGNYGYTF.